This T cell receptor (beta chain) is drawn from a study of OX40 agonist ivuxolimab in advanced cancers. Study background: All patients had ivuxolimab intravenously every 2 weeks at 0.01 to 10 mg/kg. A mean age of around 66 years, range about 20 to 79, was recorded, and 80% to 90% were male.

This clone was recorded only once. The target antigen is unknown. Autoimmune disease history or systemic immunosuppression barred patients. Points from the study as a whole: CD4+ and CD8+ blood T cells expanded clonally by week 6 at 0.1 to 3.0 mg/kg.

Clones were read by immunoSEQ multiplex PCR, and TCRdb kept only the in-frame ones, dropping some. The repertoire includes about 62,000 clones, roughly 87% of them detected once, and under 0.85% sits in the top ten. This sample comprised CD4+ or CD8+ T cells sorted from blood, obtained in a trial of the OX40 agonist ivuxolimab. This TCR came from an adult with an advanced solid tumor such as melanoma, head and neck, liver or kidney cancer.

The CDR3: CASSPHSAGRSETQYF. CDR3 DNA: TGTGCCAGCAGCCCCCATTCGGCAGGGAGGTCAGAGACCCAGTACTTC. This chain links TRBV7-9 with TRBJ2-5, with D perhaps TRBD2 (6 bases). Germline loops: CDR1 SEHNR, CDR2 FQNEAQ (reference sequence). Trimming pared 5 bases from V and 4 bases from J, leaving 20 bases between. The CDR3 totals 16 residues.